The 20 T cell receptor beta chains given below trace back to one sample, sequenced in a study of T-cell memory formation after mild COVID-19. TCRdb independently ran MiXCR on the 5' RACE reads; one entry per CDR3 protein. The sample records over 150,000 distinct CDR3 sequences, 20% to 25% being singletons. The sample taken for sequencing was PBMCs or a T cell subset sorted from them (not recorded which). These receptor sequences come from an adult woman who had mild COVID-19 (a few samples of this study predate the infection). Cell type and time point are not known.

This clonotype appeared a few times. This rearrangement joins TRBV29-1 to TRBJ2-7; no clear D. Deletions cut 4 bases from V and 6 bases from J, with 13 bases between. Germline assignment: CDR1 SQVTM and CDR2 ANQGSEA. This CDR3 is 12 amino acids long. This chain's CDR3 is CSVVWQATEQYF. CDR3 DNA: TGCAGCGTTGTATGGCAGGCTACCGAGCAGTACTTC.

The chain uses TRBV6-1 and TRBJ2-7; TRBD1 might be the D (6 bases). Germline V gene lookup returns CDR1 MNHNS and CDR2 SASEGT. V lost 2 bases, J lost 0 bases, and 14 bases lay in between. CDR3 length: 16 amino acids. The CDR3 loop reads CASSEYTGISSYEQYF. In DNA form, the CDR3 reads TGTGCCAGCAGTGAATATACAGGGATTAGCTCCTACGAGCAGTACTTC.

CDR3 nucleotides: TGTGCCAGCAGCTTAGAAGGTCGGGGTCTCACAGATACGCAGTATTTT. This encodes CASSLEGRGLTDTQYF. The chain recombines TRBV7-8 with TRBJ2-3, with D perhaps TRBD2 (5 bases). Trimming removed 1 base from V and 2 bases from J, with 13 bases in between. The length of the CDR3 is 16 residues. Germline V gene sequence: CDR1 SGHVS, CDR2 FQNEAQ.

This clonotype was seen a handful of times. The chain employs TRBV7-3 and TRBJ2-3, with D possibly being TRBD2 (6 bases). Germline loops: CDR1 SGHTA, CDR2 FQGTGA. Trimming cost V 5 bases and J 6 bases, with 21 bases left between them. The CDR3 has 16 amino acids. CDR3 in amino acids: CASSPLPRERPDTQYF. The DNA for the CDR3 is TGTGCCAGCAGCCCCCTTCCCCGGGAGCGGCCGGATACGCAGTATTTT.

This clonotype was picked up a small number of times. The chain uses TRBV7-6 and TRBJ2-3; D is uncertain. Trimming pared 3 bases from V and 5 bases from J, leaving 6 bases between. This CDR3 contains 12 residues. Germline values: CDR1 SGHVS, CDR2 FNYEAQ. CDR3 nucleotide sequence: TGTGCCAGCAGCTTCCACCTAGATACGCAGTATTTT. Encoded protein: CASSFHLDTQYF.

This rearrangement joins TRBV29-1 to TRBJ1-2; D is unclear. The V and J ends lost 1 base and 4 bases respectively, with 10 bases between them. The CDR3 is 13 residues long. In germline, CDR1 is SQVTM, CDR2 ANQGSEA. The CDR3 loop is CSVEGTEPYGYTF. DNA of the CDR3: TGCAGCGTTGAAGGGACCGAACCCTATGGCTACACCTTC. Supplemented by reference TRBV29-1 and TRBJ1-2, the full variable domain reads SAVISQKPSRDICQRGTSLTIQCQVDSQVTMMFWYRQQPGQSLTLIATANQGSEATYESGFVIDKFPISRPNLTFSTLTVSNMSPEDSSIYLCSVEGTEPYGYTFGSGTRLTVV.

The CDR3 here is CASSSGGEAFF. The DNA of the CDR3 is TGTGCCAGCAGTTCAGGAGGGGAAGCTTTCTTT. This chain joins TRBV27 and TRBJ1-1; unclear D gene. V was clipped by 4 bases and J by 8 bases, with 8 bases between them. The CDR3 is 11 amino acids. From germline, CDR1 is MNHEY and CDR2 SMNVEV (reference sequence).

V and J are TRBV20-1 and TRBJ1-5, with TRBD1 identical over 11 bases. CDR3 length: 14 residues. V lost 1 base to trimming and J lost 6 bases; unmatched junction nucleotides: 2. Per the germline V gene, CDR1 is DFQATT and CDR2 is SNEGSKA (reference sequence). This chain's CDR3 is CSARVGQGVQPQHF. As DNA, the CDR3 is TGCAGTGCTAGAGTGGGACAGGGGGTTCAGCCCCAGCATTTT.

This clonotype has only a few counts. V gene TRBV9 combines with J gene TRBJ1-2; TRBD1 is a possible D gene (6 bases). Germline V gene lookup returns CDR1 SGDLS and CDR2 YYNGEE. V was trimmed by 0 bases and J by 4 bases, leaving 16 bases between them. The CDR3 runs 16 residues. Here the CDR3 reads CASSVAPNGTPYGYTF. CDR3 DNA: TGTGCCAGCAGCGTAGCCCCTAACGGGACACCCTATGGCTACACCTTC.

The chain uses TRBV20-1 and TRBJ1-1; D is uncertain. The CDR3 is 13 amino acids. Deletions cut 3 bases from V and 1 base from J, with 9 bases between. The germline V gene has CDR1 DFQATT and CDR2 SNEGSKA (reference sequence). The CDR3, as DNA: TGCAGTGCTAGGCCCGGACCGAACACTGAAGCTTTCTTT. Translating it yields CSARPGPNTEAFF.

The gene calls are TRBV20-1 and TRBJ2-7, with a weak D call TRBD1 (6 bases). V was shortened by 4 bases and J by 3 bases, with 13 bases between the two germline ends. Germline CDR1 is DFQATT and CDR2 is SNEGSKA (reference sequence). The CDR3 length is 13 residues. The CDR3 coding sequence is TGCAGTGCTAAGGACAGCGAAAACTACGAGCAGTACTTC. Its protein is CSAKDSENYEQYF.

CDR3 in DNA: TGTGCCACCAGCGAACCCAGGGGGTTGGAACCGAGCACAGATACGCAGTATTTT. It specifies CATSEPRGLEPSTDTQYF. The chain has TRBV24-1 and TRBJ2-3, with TRBD1 identical over 7 bases. Germline CDR1 KGHDR, CDR2 SFDVKD. V lost 7 bases to trimming and J lost 0 bases; unmatched junction nucleotides: 15. CDR3 size: 18 residues.

The chain employs TRBV19 and TRBJ2-7; D uncertain. Per germline, CDR1 LNHDA and CDR2 SQIVND (reference sequence). The CDR3 runs 15 residues. Trimming took 3 bases from V and 4 from J, leaving 16 bases between them. The DNA for the CDR3 is TGTGCCAGTAGTATGAGCCTCCTGGGTCCTTACGAGCAGTACTTC. This sequence encodes CASSMSLLGPYEQYF.

Concerning this clonotype itself: An end of the junction differs from the germline gene, which may be a read error. The chain carries TRBV20-1 and TRBJ2-1; D ambiguous. Germline V gives CDR1 DFQATT, CDR2 SNEGSKA (reference sequence). The CDR3 loop spans 14 amino acids. The CDR3 bases are TGCAGTGCTGAACTTCTACGATCCTACAATGAGCGGTTCTTC. Translation gives CSAELLRSYNERFF.

This clonotype was seen only a few times. As DNA, the CDR3 is TGTGCCACCAGTGATTTGAAAACAGGAGATAGCAATCAGCCCCAGCATTTT. This translates into CATSDLKTGDSNQPQHF. This chain joins TRBV24-1 and TRBJ1-5; possibly TRBD1 for D (5 bases). The V gene's germline CDR1 is KGHDR and CDR2 SFDVKD. Trimming pared 0 bases from V and 0 bases from J, leaving 11 bases between. The CDR3 contains 17 residues.

This clonotype was seen only a few times. The gene calls are TRBV21-1 and TRBJ1-3; TRBD1 is the table's D call and was not checked against the DNA. TRBV21-1 is a recognized pseudogene. The CDR3 spans 20 residues. The CDR3 is CASSKYGTPGPGGSGNTIYF. The CDR3 DNA reads as TGTGCCAGCAGCAAATATGGGACACCGGGGCCAGGGGGCTCTGGAAACACCATATATTTT.

The rearrangement links TRBV19 to TRBJ1-2; TRBD1 might be the D (6 bases). The germline gives CDR1 LNHDA, CDR2 SQIVND (reference sequence). The V end was cut by 7 bases, the J end by 6 bases, with 21 bases between. The CDR3 is 15 residues long. The CDR3 region is CASTPYVGGRNGYTF. The CDR3, as DNA: TGTGCCAGTACTCCCTACGTAGGGGGGAGGAATGGCTACACCTTC.

This sequence joins TRBV20-1 and TRBJ2-5; D is possibly TRBD2 (5 bases). Germline V gene data show CDR1 as DFQATT and CDR2 as SNEGSKA (reference sequence). The V end was cut by 1 base, the J end by 1 base, with 19 bases between. The CDR3 contains 17 residues. Here the CDR3 reads CSARASKSGPTQETQYF. DNA for the CDR3: TGCAGTGCTAGAGCTTCGAAAAGCGGACCTACCCAAGAGACCCAGTACTTC.

This clonotype was counted at least ten times. The J gene is TRBJ2-1, the V gene TRBV2; D is undetermined. V lost 5 bases and J 4 bases, leaving 9 bases between the germline ends. The CDR3 spans 13 residues. Germline V gene sequence: CDR1 SNHLY, CDR2 FYNNEI. CDR3 in DNA: TGTGCCAGCAGTAGTTCCGAATACAATGAGCAGTTCTTC. Its translation is CASSSSEYNEQFF.

The chain couples TRBV12-3 or TRBV12-4 to TRBJ1-5, with D hard to call. There are 12 residues in the CDR3. Trimming cost V 3 bases and J 9 bases, with 9 bases left between them. In DNA, the CDR3 is TGTGCCAGCAGTTTGGGTAACATGCCCCAGCATTTT. The encoded protein is CASSLGNMPQHF.